Listed below are T cell receptor beta chains from one sample, sequenced in a study of T cell responses to AZD1222 COVID-19 vaccine. TCRdb keeps only in-frame clones here, not all; method: immunoSEQ multiplex PCR. The sample has about 76,000 clones, over 75% seen once. The material sequenced was peripheral blood, taken on day 0 of AZD1222 vaccination. All receptors come from an adult in good health. Each CDR3 is given with its conserved first and last residue. A D gene is named only where the DNA matches it firmly. Clone size is not always given. Where it is, it says once, few, many or a class for expanded clones.

j_call,d_call,cdr3_length,clone_size,v_call,cdr3_nt,cdr3_aa
TRBJ2-2,NA,16,few,TRBV3-1/TRBV3-2,TGTGCCAGCACGCACAGGGGAGGGGCTGACACCGGGGAGCTGTTTTTT,CASTHRGGADTGELFF
TRBJ2-7,TRBD1,15,once,TRBV6-5,TGTGCCAGCAGTTACACCCCGGGACAGGGCTACGAGCAGTACTTC,CASSYTPGQGYEQYF
TRBJ2-3,TRBD2,15,NA,TRBV30,TGTGCCTGGAGGGAGCGGGGGGGCACCCCAGATACGCAGTATTTT,CAWRERGGTPDTQYF
TRBJ1-6,NA,13,NA,TRBV30,TGTGCCTGGAGTGTAGGGGAAAATTCACCCCTCCACTTT,CAWSVGENSPLHF
TRBJ2-3,NA,16,once,TRBV12-2,TGTGCAAGTCGCTTACTCAGGGGGCCTAGCACAGATACGCAGTATTTT,CASRLLRGPSTDTQYF
TRBJ1-1,NA,15,once,TRBV11-3,TGTGCCAGCAGCTTAGGGGGGGCCATGAACACTGAAGCTTTCTTT,CASSLGGAMNTEAFF
TRBJ1-1,TRBD1,16,few,TRBV9,TGTGCCAGCAGCGTAGGGCAGGGGGCGCCGGACACTGAAGCTTTCTTT,CASSVGQGAPDTEAFF
TRBJ2-5,TRBD2,15,NA,TRBV7-2,TGTGCCAGCAGCTCCTTGGGACTAACAGAAGAGACCCAGTACTTC,CASSSLGLTEETQYF
TRBJ1-3,NA,11,NA,TRBV20-1,TGCAGTGCTACTTTGGTAAACACCATATATTTT,CSATLVNTIYF
TRBJ2-7,TRBD2,18,NA,TRBV2,TGTGCCAGCAGAGCACTAGCGGGGAGAGGACCGGCTGCCTACGAGCAGTACTTC,CASRALAGRGPAAYEQYF
TRBJ2-2,NA,18,NA,TRBV7-2,TGTGCCAGCAGCTCCCGGGGGCCATTAGGGGTTAACACCGGGGAGCTGTTTTTT,CASSSRGPLGVNTGELFF
TRBJ2-1,NA,13,NA,TRBV29-1,TGCAGCGTTGCGGGGACAATTAACAATGAGCAGTTCTTC,CSVAGTINNEQFF
TRBJ1-2,NA,14,NA,TRBV6-5,TGTGCCAGCAGTTACTCTCCGGGTATTGATGGCTACACCTTC,CASSYSPGIDGYTF
TRBJ1-5,NA,14,NA,TRBV5-6,TGTGCCAGCAGCTTCAACCGGCTCAATCAGCCCCAGCATTTT,CASSFNRLNQPQHF
TRBJ2-6,NA,14,NA,TRBV2,TGTGCCAGCCGATTAAACTCTGGGGCCAACGTCCTGACTTTC,CASRLNSGANVLTF